Listed here are 30 T cell receptor beta chains from one sample, sequenced in a study of blood T cell repertoires in COVID-19. The repertoire was sequenced with immunoSEQ multiplex PCR; TCRdb's copy has only in-frame clones and lacks some. The sample includes 210,000 or so clones, 87% seen only once; the top ten take approximately 11%. The sample comprised PBMCs or T cells enriched from blood (not recorded which). The receptors were sampled from a man aged 25-45 years who had recovered from COVID-19.

The chain recombines TRBV3-1 (or the pseudogene TRBV3-2) with TRBJ2-1; D possibly corresponds to TRBD2 (6 bases). Germline lookup yields CDR1 LGHDT and CDR2 YNNKEL (reference sequence). V was shortened by 4 bases and J by 9 bases, with 10 bases between the two germline ends. The length of the CDR3 is 12 residues. The CDR3 protein is CASSPGLPEQFF. The CDR3 DNA sequence: TGTGCCAGCAGCCCGGGACTGCCTGAGCAGTTCTTC.

The chain uses TRBV20-1 and TRBJ1-5; 7 bases fit TRBD1. V was clipped by 3 bases and J by 0 bases; unmatched bases: 14. CDR1 DFQATT and CDR2 SNEGSKA come from the germline V gene (reference sequence). The CDR3 sequence is 18 residues long. As DNA, the CDR3 is TGCAGTGCTAGTTTCTCCGAGGGACAGATCTATAGCAATCAGCCCCAGCATTTT. The encoded protein is CSASFSEGQIYSNQPQHF.

The chain recombines TRBV6-5 with TRBJ1-1, with D possibly being TRBD1 (5 bases). Between the trimmed V and J ends, which lost 7 bases and 4 bases, there was a span of 7 bases. The CDR3 extends over 11 amino acids. In germline, CDR1 is MNHEY, CDR2 SVGAGI. The CDR3 loop is CASKGATEAFF. Here the CDR3 DNA reads TGTGCCAGCAAAGGGGCCACTGAAGCTTTCTTT.

The rearrangement joins TRBV28 to TRBJ2-3; 7 positions match TRBD1. Per the germline V gene, CDR1 is MDHEN and CDR2 is SYDVKM. V was pared by 4 bases and J by 1 base, with 5 bases of the junction left unmatched. This CDR3 region has 15 residues. The CDR3 here is CASSSQGQGTDTQYF. The CDR3 DNA follows: TGTGCCAGCAGTTCACAAGGACAGGGCACAGATACGCAGTATTTT.

The V gene is TRBV19, the J gene TRBJ2-2; the D is unclear. CDR3 length: 13 residues. V lost 5 bases, J lost 3 bases, and 7 bases lay in between. Germline CDR1 is LNHDA and CDR2 is SQIVND (reference sequence). This CDR3 reads CASSFRDTGELFF. The CDR3 nucleotides read TGTGCCAGTAGTTTCCGCGACACCGGGGAGCTGTTTTTT.

Only a few counts were recorded for this clone. The chain links TRBV4-3 to TRBJ1-2, with a tentative D call TRBD1 (6 bases). This CDR3 has 16 amino acids. Germline V CDR1 and CDR2: LGHNA, YSLEER. V was pared by 0 bases and J by 5 bases, with 16 bases between. This CDR3 is CASSQDLTGPWYGYTF. The DNA for the CDR3 is TGCGCCAGCAGCCAAGACTTGACAGGTCCCTGGTATGGCTACACCTTC.

The V and J genes are TRBV9 and TRBJ2-2, with 7 bases fitting TRBD2. CDR3 length: 17 residues. With V trimmed by 0 bases and J by 0 bases, 5 bases remained unmatched. Germline CDR1 reads SGDLS; CDR2 reads YYNGEE. CDR3 sequence: CASSVGALAANTGELFF. The CDR3 DNA follows: TGTGCCAGCAGCGTAGGGGCCCTAGCGGCGAACACCGGGGAGCTGTTTTTT. Looking up the rest from reference TRBV9 and TRBJ2-2 gives the full variable domain: DSGVTQTPKHLITATGQRVTLRCSPRSGDLSVYWYQQSLDQGLQFLIQYYNGEERAKGNILERFSAQQFPDLHSELNLSSLELGDSALYFCASSVGALAANTGELFFGEGSRLTVL.

The chain carries TRBV2 and TRBJ2-7, with 10 bases aligning to TRBD1. Germline V gene lookup returns CDR1 SNHLY and CDR2 FYNNEI. The length of the CDR3 is 14 residues. V trimming: 7 bases; J trimming: 6 bases; junction bases outside the gene matches: 9. CDR3 DNA sequence: TGTGCCAGCAAAACCGGGACAGGGGAATTCGAGCAGTACTTC. Translating it yields CASKTGTGEFEQYF.

The chain carries TRBV19 and TRBJ1-1, with 9 bases that match TRBD1. The trim removed 6 bases at V and 2 bases at J, leaving 7 bases unmatched. This CDR3 contains 15 residues. Germline assignment: CDR1 LNHDA and CDR2 SQIVND (reference sequence). The CDR3, as DNA: TGTGCCAGTAGCCGGACAGGGGCGGAAAACACTGAAGCTTTCTTT. Its translation: CASSRTGAENTEAFF.

CDR3 sequence reads: CASGPGLGNTEAFF. CDR3 in DNA: TGCGCCTCCGGCCCCGGGTTGGGGAACACTGAAGCTTTCTTT. The J gene is TRBJ1-1, the V gene TRBV5-1; D unresolved. Germline V gene lookup returns CDR1 SGHRS and CDR2 YFSETQ. The V end lost 10 bases, the J end lost 1 base, and 17 bases lay between the germline ends. CDR3 length equals 14 residues. The full variable domain, its missing parts supplied by reference TRBV5-1 and TRBJ1-1, is KAGVTQTPRYLIKTRGQQVTLSCSPISGHRSVSWYQQTPGQGLQFLFEYFSETQRNKGNFPGRFSGRQFSNSRSEMNVSTLELGDSALYLCASGPGLGNTEAFFGQGTRLTVV.

The chain joins TRBV7-3 to TRBJ2-2; D gene ambiguous. The germline gives CDR1 SGHTA, CDR2 FQGTGA. V dropped 0 bases and J dropped 1 base, with 6 bases sitting between them. The CDR3 has 15 amino acids. CDR3 protein: CASSLTEMNTGELFF. CDR3 bases: TGTGCCAGCAGCTTAACCGAGATGAACACCGGGGAGCTGTTTTTT.

The rearrangement uses TRBV11-2 and TRBJ2-5, with 7 bases that match TRBD2. The CDR3 length is 17 residues. CDR1 is SGHAT and CDR2 is FQNNGV in the germline V gene. V lost 3 bases to trimming and J lost 5 bases; unmatched junction nucleotides: 15. The CDR3 DNA reads TGTGCCAGCAGCTTGGGGGAGGGCCTCTCCTGGGGTGAGACCCAGTACTTC. Protein product: CASSLGEGLSWGETQYF.

The rearrangement joins TRBV7-8 to TRBJ2-1; 7 nucleotides match TRBD2. CDR3 length: 17 amino acids. The V gene's germline CDR1 is SGHVS and CDR2 FQNEAQ. V was pared by 5 bases and J by 3 bases, with 13 bases of the junction left unmatched. This chain's CDR3 is CASSLRMSGELYNEQFF. CDR3 DNA: TGTGCCAGCAGCCTACGGATGAGCGGGGAACTCTACAATGAGCAGTTCTTC.

The chain links TRBV27 to TRBJ2-1; D is unclear. The germline gives CDR1 MNHEY, CDR2 SMNVEV (reference sequence). V was clipped by 4 bases and J by 9 bases, with 13 bases between them. The CDR3 loop spans 13 amino acids. CDR3 in amino acids: CASSSPPRGEQFF. CDR3 DNA sequence: TGTGCCAGCAGTTCCCCGCCCCGAGGTGAGCAGTTCTTC.

CDR3 nucleotide sequence: TGTGCCAGCAGCTTAGCCCTCGAGGGGGAAGATACGCAGTATTTT. It codes for CASSLALEGEDTQYF. This chain joins TRBV11-3 and TRBJ2-3, with D maybe TRBD1 (6 bases). V dropped 1 base and J dropped 5 bases, with 13 bases sitting between them. The CDR3 loop spans 15 amino acids. Germline CDR1 is SGHNT and CDR2 is YENEEA.

The V gene is TRBV7-9, the J gene TRBJ2-7, with 9 bases fitting TRBD1. V shed 6 bases, J shed 6 bases, and the junction held 9 bases outside the gene matches. The CDR3 length is 14 residues. Germline CDR1 reads SEHNR; CDR2 reads FQNEAQ (reference sequence). CDR3 protein: CASRSTGGFGEQYF. In DNA, the CDR3 is TGTGCCAGCAGATCGACAGGGGGGTTCGGCGAGCAGTACTTC.

The chain uses TRBV10-3 and TRBJ1-2; D might be TRBD1 (6 bases). The CDR3 is made up of 14 amino acids. Germline CDR1 and CDR2: ENHRY and SYGVKD. V gave up 7 bases and J gave up 3 bases, with 15 bases separating them. Written as DNA, the CDR3 is TGTGCCATCAACACACAGGGAGGGGACTATGGCTACACCTTC. Its translation: CAINTQGGDYGYTF.

The J gene is TRBJ2-7, the V gene TRBV5-1, with 8 bases aligning to TRBD1. CDR3 length: 17 residues. In germline, CDR1 is SGHRS, CDR2 YFSETQ. V shed 5 bases and J 2 bases; nucleotides not matched to a gene: 15. The DNA of the CDR3 is TGCGCCAGCAGAAGGACAGGGTCGAGTCGCGGTCCCTACGAGCAGTACTTC. Its protein is CASRRTGSSRGPYEQYF.

The chain employs TRBV25-1 and TRBJ2-7; the D gene is possibly TRBD2 (6 bases). Germline CDR1 reads MGHDK; CDR2 reads SYGVNS. Trimming took 0 bases from V and 2 from J, leaving 8 bases between them. This CDR3 is 14 amino acids long. The CDR3 DNA is TGTGCCAGCAGTGAATACGGCGGGGCCTACGAGCAGTACTTC. It yields the protein CASSEYGGAYEQYF.

The table lists this clone with a few counts. V usage is TRBV2 and J usage is TRBJ2-1; D unclear. Germline V gene lookup returns CDR1 SNHLY and CDR2 FYNNEI. Trimming removed 5 bases at V and 6 bases at J, with 14 bases between. This CDR3 is built from 14 residues. CDR3 in DNA: TGTGCCAGCAGTTCTCTAACGACTGGCAATGAGCAGTTCTTC. The encoded protein is CASSSLTTGNEQFF.

The CDR3 nucleotides read TGTGCCACCAGTGAAAACAGTATCCATGGCTACACCTTC. Amino acids: CATSENSIHGYTF. The rearrangement links TRBV24-1 to TRBJ1-2; D uncertain. This CDR3 comprises 13 residues. V was cut by 4 bases and J by 6 bases, with 11 bases left in between. Germline loops: CDR1 KGHDR, CDR2 SFDVKD.

This clone has at least ten counts. This chain joins TRBV27 and TRBJ1-5, with D possibly being TRBD1 (5 bases). Trimming cost V 5 bases and J 4 bases, with 9 bases left between them. This CDR3 comprises 13 residues. CDR1 is MNHEY, CDR2 SMNVEV, per germline (reference sequence). CDR3 nucleotide sequence: TGTGCCAGCAGTAAAGACAGAAATCAGCCCCAGCATTTT. Protein: CASSKDRNQPQHF.

The table lists this clone with a count of one. J is TRBJ1-5 and V is TRBV6-5, with D possibly matching TRBD1 (6 bases). V was pared by 2 bases and J by 4 bases, with 12 bases between. CDR3 length: 15 residues. Germline V gene lookup returns CDR1 MNHEY and CDR2 SVGAGI. The CDR3 protein is CASSYGRGTNQPQHF. The CDR3 nucleotides read TGTGCCAGCAGTTACGGCAGGGGTACTAATCAGCCCCAGCATTTT.

The CDR3 reads CASSARQGPGTDTQYF. The DNA for the CDR3 is TGTGCCAGCAGCGCCCGACAGGGTCCAGGCACAGATACGCAGTATTTT. V gene TRBV9 combines with J gene TRBJ2-3; the match to TRBD1 covers 7 bases. CDR1 and CDR2 (germline): SGDLS, YYNGEE. Trimming cost V 3 bases and J 1 base; bases outside gene matches: 8. This CDR3 has 16 residues.

This chain links TRBV7-6 with TRBJ2-1; tentatively, D is TRBD2 (6 bases). Trimming took off 5 bases at V and 5 bases at J, with 31 bases between the two ends. The CDR3 has 20 residues. Germline V lookup: CDR1 SGHVS, CDR2 FNYEAQ. The CDR3 here is CASSQFPLFAAWREDNEQFF. The DNA of the CDR3 is TGTGCCAGCAGCCAGTTTCCTCTTTTTGCTGCTTGGAGGGAAGACAATGAGCAGTTCTTC.

The CDR3 DNA is TGTGCCAGCAGTTACTCGATTCGGCGGGAGGGGTGGAATGAGCAGTTCTTC. This codes for CASSYSIRREGWNEQFF. This chain uses TRBV6-2 or TRBV6-3 with TRBJ2-1; 9 nucleotides line up with TRBD2. The CDR3 has 17 amino acids. After removal of 0 bases from V and 7 bases from J, the junction contained 10 bases not matched to a gene. Germline V gene sequence: CDR1 MNHEY, CDR2 SVGEGT.

The V and J genes are TRBV27 and TRBJ2-6; weak D call: TRBD1 (5 bases). The CDR3 is 15 residues long. Germline V gives CDR1 MNHEY, CDR2 SMNVEV (reference sequence). Trimming stripped 6 bases from V and 4 bases from J, with 13 bases between. The CDR3 region is CASRLQGTGANVLTF. The CDR3 bases are TGTGCCAGCAGGCTGCAGGGTACCGGGGCCAACGTCCTGACTTTC. Full variable domain (remainder filled in from reference TRBV27 and TRBJ2-6): EAQVTQNPRYLITVTGKKLTVTCSQNMNHEYMSWYRQDPGLGLRQIYYSMNVEVTDKGDVPEGYKVSRKEKRNFPLILESPSPNQTSLYFCASRLQGTGANVLTFGAGSRLTVL.

The chain combines TRBV4-2 with TRBJ1-4, with 7 bases that match TRBD1. The CDR3 is 15 amino acids. CDR1 and CDR2 (germline): LGHNA, YNFKEQ. Trimming at V came to 3 bases and at J to 7 bases, leaving 8 bases not matched to a gene. DNA of the CDR3: TGTGCCAGCAGCCAGAATCAGGGGGACCGTGAAAAACTGTTTTTT. Encoded protein: CASSQNQGDREKLFF.

The V call is TRBV11-1, the J call TRBJ1-2; TRBD1 might be the D (5 bases). The CDR3 is made up of 13 amino acids. The V end was cut by 1 base, the J end by 8 bases, with 11 bases between. Per germline, CDR1 SGHAT and CDR2 FQDESV (reference sequence). The CDR3 region is CASSLGRGSGYTF. The CDR3 DNA sequence: TGTGCCAGCAGCTTAGGGCGGGGGAGCGGCTACACCTTC. The entire variable domain, with the rest obtained from reference TRBV11-1 and TRBJ1-2, is as follows: EAEVAQSPRYKITEKSQAVAFWCDPISGHATLYWYRQILGQGPELLVQFQDESVVDDSQLPKDRFSAERLKGVDSTLKIQPAELGDSAMYLCASSLGRGSGYTFGSGTRLTVV.

This clone was counted once. The CDR3 nucleotides read TGTGCCAGCAGCTTAGAAGCGGGGGATGAGCAGTTCTTC. It encodes CASSLEAGDEQFF. The rearrangement uses TRBV7-2 and TRBJ2-1; 8 nucleotides match TRBD2. CDR1 and CDR2 from the germline V gene are SGHTA and FQGNSA. The junction had 1 base not matched to a gene; V was cut back by 1 base and J by 8 bases. The CDR3 totals 13 residues.